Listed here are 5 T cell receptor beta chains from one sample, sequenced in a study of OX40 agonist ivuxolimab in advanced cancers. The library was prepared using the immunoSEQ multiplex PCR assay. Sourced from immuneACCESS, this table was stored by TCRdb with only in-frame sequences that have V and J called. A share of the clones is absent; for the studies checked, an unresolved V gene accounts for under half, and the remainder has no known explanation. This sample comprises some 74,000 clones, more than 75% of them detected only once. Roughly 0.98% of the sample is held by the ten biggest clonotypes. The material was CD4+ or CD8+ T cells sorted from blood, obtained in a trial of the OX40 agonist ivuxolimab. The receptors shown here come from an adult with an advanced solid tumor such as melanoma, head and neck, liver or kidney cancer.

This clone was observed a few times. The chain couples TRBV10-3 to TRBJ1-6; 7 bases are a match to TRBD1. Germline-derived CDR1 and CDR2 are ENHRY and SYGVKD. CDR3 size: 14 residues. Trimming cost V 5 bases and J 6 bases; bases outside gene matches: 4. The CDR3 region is CAISYRGGNSPLHF. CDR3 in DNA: TGTGCCATCAGTTACAGGGGAGGTAATTCACCCCTCCACTTT.

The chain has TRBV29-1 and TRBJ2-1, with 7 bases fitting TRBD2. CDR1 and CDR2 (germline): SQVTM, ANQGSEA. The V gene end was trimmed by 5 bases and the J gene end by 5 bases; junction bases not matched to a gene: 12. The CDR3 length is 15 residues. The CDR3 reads CSVRKEAGDNNEQFF. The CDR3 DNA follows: TGCAGCGTTCGTAAAGAGGCGGGAGATAACAATGAGCAGTTCTTC.

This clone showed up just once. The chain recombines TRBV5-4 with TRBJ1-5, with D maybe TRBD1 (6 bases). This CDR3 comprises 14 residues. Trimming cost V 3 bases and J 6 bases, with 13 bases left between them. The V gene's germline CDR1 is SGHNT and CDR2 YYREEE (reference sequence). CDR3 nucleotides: TGTGCCAGCAGCTCACAGGGATCAAGTCAGCCCCAGCATTTT. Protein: CASSSQGSSQPQHF.

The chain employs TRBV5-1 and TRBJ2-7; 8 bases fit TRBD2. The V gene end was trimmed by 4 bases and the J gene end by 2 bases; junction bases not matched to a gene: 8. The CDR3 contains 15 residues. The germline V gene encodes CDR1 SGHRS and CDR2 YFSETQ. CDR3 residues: CASSPDAGGPYEQYF. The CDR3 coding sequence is TGCGCCAGCAGCCCGGACGCGGGAGGCCCCTACGAGCAGTACTTC.

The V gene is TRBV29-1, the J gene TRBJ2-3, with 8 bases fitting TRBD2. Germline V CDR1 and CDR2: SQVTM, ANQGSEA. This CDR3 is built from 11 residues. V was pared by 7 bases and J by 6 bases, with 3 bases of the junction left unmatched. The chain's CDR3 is CSARGGDTQYF. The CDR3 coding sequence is TGCAGCGCACGCGGGGGGGATACGCAGTATTTT.